The clone carrying this T cell receptor beta chain appeared many times. The data derive from a study of low-dose radiotherapy and immunotherapy resistance in tumors. Study at large: Cohort 2 was treated with 1 Gy per fraction every two weeks, amounting to 13 Gy across 26 weeks. Dosing of intravenous cyclophosphamide at 200 mg/m2 occurred every two weeks and took place one day prior to radiation and immunotherapy. The study gave patients oral aspirin 300 mg daily for four cycles from cycle 1 day 1.

Between the trimmed V and J ends, which lost 0 bases and 2 bases, there was a span of 10 bases. Germline CDR1 and CDR2: KGHSH and LQKENI. CDR3 length: 15 amino acids. Specified time point: after trial treatment. Treatment meaning: LDRT plus nivolumab, ipilimumab, low-dose cyclophosphamide and aspirin (RACIN trial). First-strand cDNA used TRAV- and TRBV-specific primers, covering alpha and beta chains. With a V-primer adapter and a constant-region primer, TCRs were amplified for about 19 PCR cycles. With in vitro transcription, the isolated mRNA was amplified. A single record per CDR3 protein comes from TCRdb applying MiXCR to the reads. Among 100,000 or so distinct CDR3 sequences listed, less than 25% were seen once.

Sequencing used PBMCs, obtained after low-dose radiotherapy plus immunotherapy. The receptor was isolated from a male donor with prostate cancer. The genes are TRBV18 and TRBJ2-5; D possibly corresponds to TRBD1 (5 bases). CDR3 DNA: TGTGCCAGCTCACCACCAAGGGGTGGTCAAGAGACCCAGTACTTC. This codes for CASSPPRGGQETQYF.